This paragraph reports one T cell receptor (beta chain). Antigen specificity is unknown. This specimen belongs to a study of T cell repertoires in cytomegalovirus infection. TCRdb ran MiXCR on the reads and lists one entry per CDR3 protein. This table holds 800,000 to 950,000 distinct CDR3 sequences, 30% to 35% found once. The CDR3 spans 17 residues. The V and J ends lost 3 bases and 3 bases respectively, with 19 bases between them. CDR1 SEHNR and CDR2 FQNEAQ come from the germline V gene (reference sequence). This chain connects TRBV7-9 to TRBJ2-3, with D maybe TRBD2 (6 bases). This specimen was cultured CD8+ T cells from PBMCs, taken from culture after CMV antigen stimulation. This clonotype was sampled from a human donor in good health (CMV status not recorded). Some clones in this sample may be carry-over from other donors' samples. The CDR3 region has the DNA TGTGCCAGCAGCTTTACGGTATTTGACGGGGGAACAGATACGCAGTATTTT. Protein sequence: CASSFTVFDGGTDTQYF.